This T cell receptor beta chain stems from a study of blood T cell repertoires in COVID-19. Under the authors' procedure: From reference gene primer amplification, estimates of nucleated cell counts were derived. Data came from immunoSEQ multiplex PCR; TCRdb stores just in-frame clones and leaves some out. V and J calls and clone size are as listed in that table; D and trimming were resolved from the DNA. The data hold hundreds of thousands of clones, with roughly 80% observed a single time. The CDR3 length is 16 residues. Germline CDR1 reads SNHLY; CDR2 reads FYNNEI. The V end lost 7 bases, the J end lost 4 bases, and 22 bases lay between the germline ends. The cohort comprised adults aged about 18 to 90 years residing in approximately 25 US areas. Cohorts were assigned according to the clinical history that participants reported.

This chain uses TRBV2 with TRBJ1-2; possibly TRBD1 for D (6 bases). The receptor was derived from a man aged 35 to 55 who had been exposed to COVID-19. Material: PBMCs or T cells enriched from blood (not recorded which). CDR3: CASNRGSAGAGYGYTF. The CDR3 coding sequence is TGTGCCAGCAATCGGGGGTCGGCGGGGGCCGGCTATGGCTACACCTTC.